Reported below is one T cell receptor beta chain. This sample was taken from a study of T cells in localized non-small cell lung cancer. The data were produced by immunoSEQ multiplex PCR, yet TCRdb's version contains in-frame clones alone and is incomplete. The sample shows 45,000 or so clones, 81% of them seen only once. The length of the CDR3 is 16 residues. V and J are TRBV12-1 and TRBJ2-3; the table's D call, TRBD2, has no DNA check behind it. TRBV12-1 is a documented pseudogene. The input for sequencing was peripheral blood mononuclear cells, taken before any cancer treatment. This TCR derives from a man aged 35-69 years with stage III lung adenocarcinoma. The CDR3 region is CASSFPGLAGTDTQYF. The CDR3 nucleotides read TGTGCCAGCAGCTTCCCGGGACTAGCGGGGACAGATACGCAGTATTTT.